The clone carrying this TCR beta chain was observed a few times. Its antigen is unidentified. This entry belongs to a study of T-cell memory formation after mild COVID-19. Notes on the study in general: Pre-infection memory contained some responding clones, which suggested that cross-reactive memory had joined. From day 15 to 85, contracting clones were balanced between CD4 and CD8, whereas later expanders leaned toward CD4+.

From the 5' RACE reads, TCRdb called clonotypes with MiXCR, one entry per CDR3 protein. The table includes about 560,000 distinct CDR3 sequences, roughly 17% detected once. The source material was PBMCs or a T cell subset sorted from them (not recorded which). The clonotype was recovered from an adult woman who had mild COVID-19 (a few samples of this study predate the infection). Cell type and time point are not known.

In DNA form, the CDR3 reads TGTGCCAGCAGCTTATGGCGGGAGGTATTGAACACCGGGGAGCTGTTTTTT. It encodes CASSLWREVLNTGELFF. The rearrangement joins TRBV5-4 to TRBJ2-2; 8 nucleotides match TRBD2. V lost 2 bases and J lost 1; bases outside the gene matches: 7. Germline V gives CDR1 SGHNT, CDR2 YYREEE (reference sequence). The CDR3 spans 17 residues.